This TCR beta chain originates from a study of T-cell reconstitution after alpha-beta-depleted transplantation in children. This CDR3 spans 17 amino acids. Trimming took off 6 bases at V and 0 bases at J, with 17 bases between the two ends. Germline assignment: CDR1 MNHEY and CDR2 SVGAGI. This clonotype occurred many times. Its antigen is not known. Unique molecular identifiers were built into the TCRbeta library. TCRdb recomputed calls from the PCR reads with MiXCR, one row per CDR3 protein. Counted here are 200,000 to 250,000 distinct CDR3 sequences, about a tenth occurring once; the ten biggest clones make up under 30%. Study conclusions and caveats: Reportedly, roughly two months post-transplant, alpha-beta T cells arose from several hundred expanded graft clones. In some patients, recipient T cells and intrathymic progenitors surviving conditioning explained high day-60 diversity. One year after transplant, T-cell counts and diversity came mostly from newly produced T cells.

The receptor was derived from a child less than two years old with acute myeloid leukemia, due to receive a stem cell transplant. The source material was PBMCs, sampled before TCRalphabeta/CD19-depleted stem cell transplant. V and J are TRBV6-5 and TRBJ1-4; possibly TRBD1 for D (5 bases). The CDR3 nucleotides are TGTGCCAGCAGATTACAAAGGGGTAGCACAACTAATGAAAAACTGTTTTTT. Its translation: CASRLQRGSTTNEKLFF.